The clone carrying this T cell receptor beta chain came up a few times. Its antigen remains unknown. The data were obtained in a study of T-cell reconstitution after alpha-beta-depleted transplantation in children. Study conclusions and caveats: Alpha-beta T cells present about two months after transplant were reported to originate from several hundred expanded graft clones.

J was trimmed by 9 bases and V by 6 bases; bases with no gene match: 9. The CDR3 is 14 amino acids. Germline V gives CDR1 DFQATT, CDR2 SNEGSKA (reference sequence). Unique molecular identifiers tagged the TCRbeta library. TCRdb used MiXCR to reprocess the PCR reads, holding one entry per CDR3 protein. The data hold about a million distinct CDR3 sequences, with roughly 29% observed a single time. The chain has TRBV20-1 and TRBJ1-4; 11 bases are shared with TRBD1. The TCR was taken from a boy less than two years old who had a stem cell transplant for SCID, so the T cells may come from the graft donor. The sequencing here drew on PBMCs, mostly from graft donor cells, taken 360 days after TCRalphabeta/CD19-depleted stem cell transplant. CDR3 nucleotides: TGCAGTGCGGGACAGGGGGAAGGGCTTCAAAAACTGTTTTTT. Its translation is CSAGQGEGLQKLFF.